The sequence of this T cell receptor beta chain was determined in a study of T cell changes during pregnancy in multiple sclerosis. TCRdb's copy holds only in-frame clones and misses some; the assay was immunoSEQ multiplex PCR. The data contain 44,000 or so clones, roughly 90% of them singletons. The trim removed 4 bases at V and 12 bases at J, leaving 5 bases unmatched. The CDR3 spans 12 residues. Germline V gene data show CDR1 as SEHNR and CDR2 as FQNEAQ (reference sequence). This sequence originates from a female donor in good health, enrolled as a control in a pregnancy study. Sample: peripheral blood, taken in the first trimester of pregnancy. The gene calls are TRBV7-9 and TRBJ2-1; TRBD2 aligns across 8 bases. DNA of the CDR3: TGTGCCAGCAGCTCGTCGGGGGGGGTGCAGTTCTTC. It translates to CASSSSGGVQFF.